This paragraph covers one T cell receptor (beta chain) sequence. This clone was observed a few times. This receptor's antigen is unknown. Base-call qualities are not available, and no considerably larger clone is one nucleotide away. The sample belongs to a study of cytomegalovirus exposure and HLA in healthy donors (dated by TCRdb to the late 2010s). About the investigation overall: An earlier analysis of roughly 570 of the donors reported approximately 300 Gb of sequence data and 117 million unique TCR beta sequences obtained from about 170 million T cells. Every repertoire in the discovery cohort had been generated on one and the same sequencing platform. On average, around 200,000 unique TCR beta nucleotide sequences were sequenced per donor among a few hundred genotyped donors of the cohort, with around 19% of those sequences being non-productive. Besides the first cohort of 666 subjects, a separate validation cohort made up of 120 different subjects was used. Rather than drawing on any new phenotypic data, the later analysis identified candidate immune exposures from TCR beta sequences and the way those sequences occurred across donors. Using immunosequencing, the study profiled T cell repertoires from approximately 700 subjects and related those repertoires to cytomegalovirus serostatus. HLA typing included class I and class II loci at four-digit resolution. To predict cytomegalovirus infection status, the study combined high-throughput TCR immunosequencing, statistical association of individual TCRs with disease status, and machine learning. Donor age, sex, ethnicity and CMV serostatus were collected together with the repertoire data. An earlier analysis of fewer than 700 of the donors applied high-throughput TCR beta sequencing to assess whether each TCR beta V gene segment acted as functional or pseudogenic. Approximately 310 gigabases of sequencing data and tens of millions of unique TCR sequences were included in an early release covering several hundred HLA-typed donors. In a later genetic analysis, genome-wide SNP genotypes for about 65% of the roughly 670 donors were used, and that subset was treated as a discovery cohort. Typing coverage differed by locus: A, B, C, DRB1 and DQB1 were typed in about 629-640 donors, DQA1 in approximately 520, DPA1 in 600 to 610, and DPB1 in 400 to 490. In a later analysis, previously published TCR beta repertoires from more than 500 donors were re-analyzed and high-resolution HLA genotyping was added so that TCR occurrence patterns could be studied. The genetic ancestry cluster associated with self-reported Caucasian donors included around 76% of the roughly 360 genotyped donors. Because of strong linkage in the cohort, roughly five DR-DQ haplotypes were treated as single units for association and clustering. The study aimed to test whether signatures of past pathogen exposure could be identified by cataloging public T cell receptors.

Unmatched junction bases come to 3, with V trimmed by 0 bases and J by 0 bases. From the cysteine up to the phenylalanine, the CDR3 has a length of 17 residues. The read is trimmed to its CDR3 DNA, 51 bases read in frame from base 1. Sequences SGHRS (CDR1) and YFSETQ (CDR2) are obtained from the germline V gene. Findings and caveats that apply to the study as a whole: Because counts were too low, about 15 rarely observed V segments, including chromosome 9 orphons, were left out of the earlier analysis of about 500 of the donors. Specific HLA alleles were associated with 15,000 to 20,000 TCR beta sequences at a false discovery rate of 0.05 in a later analysis. Three of the identified cytomegalovirus-associated TCR beta chains were confirmed in vitro to be specific for cytomegalovirus antigens. A later genetic analysis reported fewer N-insertions in productive TCRs among donors in an Asian-associated ancestry cluster than the approximately 700-donor mean. An association between a missense DCLRE1C variant and V-gene and J-gene trimming of TCR beta chains was found in a later genetic analysis and replicated in an independent cohort. For the cohort, immune exposure information was limited to CMV serostatus. A further reported finding was that TCR beta sequences accurately predicted the HLA-A and HLA-B alleles for most subjects in the first cohort. A later analysis found that most CMV-associated TCR beta chains appeared HLA-restricted, with HLA associations seemingly driven largely by CMV exposure. According to the authors, the approach could potentially be generalized to other disease states and immunological phenotypes. Correlated functional status among segregating V segments might reflect linkage disequilibrium, but an unknown experimental factor could not be ruled out. Only TCR beta chains were sequenced in this cohort, and the absence of alpha or paired-chain data limited detectable features. Some IMGT-functional V segments, including TRBV6-2 and TRBV6-3, could not be told apart with the 87-base-pair reads, so those segments were excluded. Broadly in line with IMGT annotations, most TCR beta V segments showed up in productive rearrangements about 87% or about 30% of the time in an earlier analysis of several hundred of the donors. In a later analysis, HLA-associated TCR beta chains showed more clonal expansion and lower generation probabilities than non-associated chains that were equally common. According to a later analysis, TCR association rates differed among HLA loci, with DRB1 alleles showing the most associated TCRs and HLA-C alleles showing the fewest. The classifier was reported to diagnose cytomegalovirus status with high specificity and sensitivity in both the original cohort and the validation cohort. A cluster of highly shared sequence variants was judged likely to represent a technical artifact of the sequencing pipeline. Most TCR sequences were observed very rarely across donors, whereas some public TCRs were present in many individuals. The presence/absence analyses assumed that sequencing depth was roughly uniform across donors, and that assumption may not be true. Because some donors lacked HLA typing at each locus, the association tests relied only on the typed subset. In a later analysis, several top co-occurrence clusters were reported to appear linked to parvovirus B19, influenza, CMV and Epstein-Barr virus. Strong co-occurrence of HLA alleles, especially DR and DQ, made assigning TCR associations to individual alleles difficult. The study gave a list of under 200 TCR beta chains associated with cytomegalovirus.

Receptor libraries were prepared by the immunoSEQ multiplex PCR assay. The multiplex PCR relied on a mix of 60 forward primers for TCR Vbeta segments and 13 reverse primers for TCR Jbeta segments. A multiplex PCR assay on genomic DNA amplified the CDR3 region of rearranged TCR beta genes. The Illumina HiSeq System was used to sequence the amplified TCR beta libraries as 87-base-pair reads. Per the original workflow: In a later analysis, 70 million to 95 million unique TCR beta chains were counted across the roughly 610 repertoires, and roughly 11 million of these chains were shared by at least two donors. To remove PCR and sequencing errors, raw reads were error-corrected and collapsed into unique sequences using a nearest-neighbor algorithm that merged closely related sequences. Alignment of CDR3 sequences to IMGT reference sequences was used to assign V, D and J gene segments. For a sequence to be retained, a match of at least six nucleotides was required to both a V gene segment and a J gene segment. A rearrangement counted as productive if the CDR3 had no stop codons and remained in frame with V and J, and every other rearrangement counted as non-productive. CDR3 was defined according to IMGT convention as the region running from the second conserved V-encoded cysteine to the conserved J-encoded phenylalanine. In an earlier analysis of more than 550 of the donors, sequences lacking an unambiguous match to a single V gene segment were excluded. In an earlier analysis of about 590 of the donors, a V segment was called functional when productive rearrangements were above 56.7%, and segregating when the standard deviation between donors exceeded 5%. A statistical classification framework was built to diagnose cytomegalovirus status from the catalog of TCR beta chain sequences. A later analysis assigned V and J genes by comparing TCR nucleotide sequences with IMGT/GENE-DB human TR gene sequences. A later analysis assigned CDR3 sequences and most-parsimonious VDJ recombination scenarios with the TCRdist pipeline. A later analysis defined each TCR beta chain by its CDR3 amino acid sequence plus V-gene family, and excluded reads lacking a unique V-gene family. To address suspected cross-contamination and a sequencing artifact, a later analysis removed approximately 590 highly shared, low-generation-probability nucleotide sequences. In a later analysis, a clonal expansion index was calculated for each public chain from normalized within-repertoire ranks of inferred template counts. A later analysis computed generation probabilities with a VDJ recombination model fitted to out-of-frame rearrangements, and checked the results against IGoR. Hypergeometric tests were used in a later analysis to score TCR-TCR, TCR-HLA and TCR-CMV co-occurrence, with a repertoire-size bias correction applied to the TCR pairs. In a later analysis, false discovery rates were estimated by permuting HLA or CMV assignments 20 times. In a later analysis, co-occurring TCRs were grouped using DBSCAN, with TCRdist sequence similarity added in when clustering inside HLA-allele-positive subsets. Repertoires with fewer than 30,000 or more than 120,000 public chains, plus five repertoires with anomalous nucleotide sharing, were excluded from co-occurrence clustering. TCRdb holds this immuneACCESS table with in-frame rearrangements only. Some clones are missing; in checked studies, unresolved V genes explain under half, and the rest has no known cause. V, J and clone size were drawn from that table, and D and trimming were deduced from the DNA. This sample gives under 150,000 clones in total; roughly 80% of them show up just once. The top ten clones comprise over 1% of the sample.

The cohort comprised 670 or so healthy bone marrow donors. At the time of sampling, all cohort members were nominally healthy, though unrecorded immune exposures were likely present. The donor was CMV seronegative and belonged to the group of over 350 seronegative cohort members. Each donor provided a peripheral blood sample, and peripheral blood mononuclear cells were used for TCR beta sequencing. Genomic DNA was extracted from the blood cell samples with the Qiagen DNeasy Blood Extraction Kit. Sequencing was carried out using PBMCs. The V and J genes are TRBV5-1 and TRBJ2-3, with TRBD2 matching 11 junction bases. The TCR was taken from a boy younger than 18 in good health and CMV-seronegative. The CDR3 has the sequence CASSLERLAGSTDTQYF. The nucleotides are TGCGCCAGCAGCTTGGAGCGACTAGCGGGGAGCACAGATACGCAGTATTTT.